The next 2 T cell receptor beta chains were all read from a single sample in a study of OX40 agonist ivuxolimab in advanced cancers. Here immunoSEQ multiplex PCR was the method, and the copy in TCRdb shows in-frame clones only, minus some. Among tens of thousands of clones listed, about 85% were seen once. Source: CD4+ or CD8+ T cells sorted from blood, taken in a trial of the OX40 agonist ivuxolimab. The receptors shown here come from an adult with an advanced solid tumor such as melanoma, head and neck, liver or kidney cancer.

This chain links TRBV5-1 with TRBJ1-5; 9 nucleotides agree with TRBD1. V lost 0 bases, J lost 5 bases, and 0 bases stayed unmatched. CDR1 and CDR2 from the germline V gene are SGHRS and YFSETQ. The CDR3 runs to 14 residues. CDR3 nucleotide sequence: TGCGCCAGCAGCTTGGGACAGGGGGATCAGCCCCAGCATTTT. The encoded protein is CASSLGQGDQPQHF.

The chain has TRBV5-3 and TRBJ1-2; D uncertain. TRBV5-3 is an open reading frame whose function is uncertain. CDR3 length equals 12 residues. With 3 bases removed from V and 5 bases from J, the gap between germline ends came to 8 bases. DNA of the CDR3: TGTGCCAGAAGCTATAGGGATTATGGCTACACCTTC. It translates to CARSYRDYGYTF.